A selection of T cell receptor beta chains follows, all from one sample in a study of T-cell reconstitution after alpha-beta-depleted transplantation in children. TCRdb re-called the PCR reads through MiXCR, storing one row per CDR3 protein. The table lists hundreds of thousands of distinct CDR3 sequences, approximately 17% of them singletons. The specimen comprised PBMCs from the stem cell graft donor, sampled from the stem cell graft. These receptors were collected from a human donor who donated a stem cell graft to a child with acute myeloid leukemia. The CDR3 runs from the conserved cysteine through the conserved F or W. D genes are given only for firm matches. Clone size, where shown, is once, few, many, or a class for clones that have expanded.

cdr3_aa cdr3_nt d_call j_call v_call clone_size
CASSPTGTQNTGELFF TGTGCCAGCAGCCCCACCGGGACCCAGAACACCGGGGAGCTGTTTTTT NA TRBJ2-2 TRBV9 many
CSAGTSKETQYF TGCAGTGCTGGGACTTCGAAAGAGACCCAGTACTTC NA TRBJ2-5 TRBV20-1 many
CASSLQSQETQYF TGTGCCAGCAGCTTACAATCCCAAGAGACCCAGTACTTC NA TRBJ2-5 TRBV7-2 many
CASGGARETQYF TGCGCCAGCGGGGGGGCCAGAGAGACCCAGTACTTC NA TRBJ2-5 TRBV5-1 few
CASSLFGSPEQFF TGTGCCAGCAGTTTATTCGGCAGCCCTGAGCAGTTCTTC NA TRBJ2-1 TRBV27 NA
CSARDRDPMTGRDEQFF TGCAGTGCTAGAGATAGGGACCCCATGACAGGTAGAGATGAGCAGTTCTTC NA TRBJ2-1 TRBV20-1 many
CASSQQGYEQFF TGTGCCAGCAGTCAACAGGGTTATGAGCAGTTCTTC NA TRBJ2-1 TRBV27 few
CATSTIYGPNTGELFF TGTGCCACCAGCACTATCTACGGGCCGAACACCGGGGAGCTGTTTTTT NA TRBJ2-2 TRBV15 NA
CASSLGGGDTEAFF TGTGCCAGCAGTTTAGGAGGGGGAGACACTGAAGCTTTCTTT NA TRBJ1-1 TRBV12-3/TRBV12-4 many
CASMPGTNTGELFF TGCGCCAGCATGCCAGGGACGAACACCGGGGAGCTGTTTTTT NA TRBJ2-2 TRBV10-2 NA
CAIGTDYEQYF TGTGCCATTGGGACAGACTACGAGCAGTACTTC TRBD1 TRBJ2-7 TRBV10-3 many
CASGTRIHEQFF TGTGCTAGTGGTACCAGGATCCATGAGCAGTTCTTC NA TRBJ2-1 TRBV12-5 many
CASTITTQGLNEAFF TGTGCCAGCACTATCACCACGCAGGGCTTGAATGAAGCTTTCTTT NA TRBJ1-1 TRBV27 NA
CSVAWGQGEQYF TGCAGCGTTGCCTGGGGACAGGGCGAGCAGTACTTC TRBD1 TRBJ2-7 TRBV29-1 NA
CATSFDRDTQYF TGTGCCACCTCTTTTGACAGAGATACGCAGTATTTT NA TRBJ2-3 TRBV24-1 few
CASSWGGRSTGELFF TGCGCCAGCAGTTGGGGAGGTCGTAGCACCGGGGAGCTGTTTTTT NA TRBJ2-2 TRBV5-1 few
CSATGTHSYEQYF TGCAGTGCTACAGGGACACATTCCTACGAGCAGTACTTC NA TRBJ2-7 TRBV20-1 many
CASSLGTQIQETQYF TGTGCCAGCAGCTTAGGGACTCAGATCCAAGAGACCCAGTACTTC NA TRBJ2-5 TRBV5-5 NA
CSARLGQGWTEAFF TGCAGTGCTAGGTTGGGGCAGGGGTGGACTGAAGCTTTCTTT NA TRBJ1-1 TRBV20-1 many
CSARSDRGADTQYF TGCAGTGCTAGATCGGACAGGGGAGCAGATACGCAGTATTTT TRBD1 TRBJ2-3 TRBV20-1 many
CSATGPFSTDTQYF TGCAGTGCGACTGGACCGTTTAGCACAGATACGCAGTATTTT NA TRBJ2-3 TRBV20-1 many
CSARNPTLHNEQFF TGCAGTGCTAGAAATCCCACTCTCCACAATGAGCAGTTCTTC NA TRBJ2-1 TRBV20-1 NA
CSARDSSGYNSPLHF TGCAGTGCTAGAGATTCCAGCGGATATAATTCACCCCTCCACTTT NA TRBJ1-6 TRBV20-1 many
CASSYSLDQPQHF TGTGCCAGCAGTTACTCATTAGATCAGCCCCAGCATTTT NA TRBJ1-5 TRBV6-5 many
CSVGPGQGAYNTEAFF TGCAGCGTGGGACCGGGACAGGGGGCGTACAACACTGAAGCTTTCTTT TRBD1 TRBJ1-1 TRBV29-1 many
CSAPGQASNYGYTF TGCAGTGCTCCGGGACAGGCCTCTAACTATGGCTACACCTTC TRBD1 TRBJ1-2 TRBV20-1 many
CASSSRNRVDEQFF TGTGCCAGCAGCTCGCGAAACAGGGTCGATGAGCAGTTCTTC NA TRBJ2-1 TRBV5-5 few
CASSSWTSGTDTQYF TGTGCCAGCAGCTCTTGGACTAGCGGCACAGATACGCAGTATTTT TRBD2 TRBJ2-3 TRBV7-9 many